This TCR beta chain emerged from a study of regulatory T cells in long-lasting Graves disease. Time point in this sample: persistent/refractory GD, antithyroid drugs over 5 years with positive TRAb. Preparation of the TCR library used RNA extracted from PBMCs. This clonotype was observed many times. The junction had 13 bases not matched to a gene; V was cut back by 5 bases and J by 10 bases. The CDR3 has 14 amino acids. Germline CDR1 SGHVS, CDR2 FQNEAQ. Arm-PCR of CDR3 regions and iRepertoire HTBI primers were the basis on which TCR beta libraries were built. TCRdb analysed the multiplex PCR reads with MiXCR anew, one entry per CDR3 protein. The sample lists around 460,000 distinct CDR3 sequences; roughly 22% were seen once.

The V gene is TRBV7-8, the J gene TRBJ1-1; 7 bases line up with TRBD1. The sequence came from a female donor with Graves disease. This specimen was peripheral blood mononuclear cells (PBMCs), taken when the disease was refractory, from a patient treated with antithyroid drugs. For the CDR3, the DNA is TGTGCCAGCAGCGTCGGACAGGTCGGGGTAGGAGCTTTCTTT. Translating it yields CASSVGQVGVGAFF.